The rows below give T cell receptor beta chains drawn from one sample of a study of Graves' ophthalmopathy and Graves' hyperthyroidism. TCRdb reprocessed the multiplex PCR reads with MiXCR, giving one entry per CDR3 protein. The sample carries around 470,000 distinct CDR3 sequences, around 15% recorded once. Sequencing was carried out using blood. The receptors were gathered from a woman in her thirties with Graves' ophthalmopathy. CDR3s include the opening cysteine and the closing phenylalanine or tryptophan. Fields, in order: V gene, CDR3 protein.

TRBV27	CASKEGGGSYTF
TRBV28	CASSLGRGYFSNQPQHF
TRBV5-1	CASSPDRAILYGYTF
TRBV4-2	CASTLKMTGGLYGYTF
TRBV27	CASRSRGLAFF
TRBV4-3	CASSQDRQGNGYTF
TRBV20-1	CSARWVGGYTF
TRBV6-5	CASSYGTGGPPYEQYF
TRBV20-1	CSADRDRITEAFF
TRBV6-5	CASSQTGNGYTF
TRBV12-3/TRBV12-4	CASSLGEPHTGELFF
TRBV27	CASSSSSGTQYF
TRBV19	CASRKVVNQPQHF
TRBV10-3	CAIRGQIRNTEAFF
TRBV5-1	CASSLSGQQANTEAFF
TRBV20-1	CSALGLAGAETQYF
TRBV5-1	CASSLGDRGLDQPQHF
TRBV28	CASRDDSSGNTIYF
TRBV7-8	CASSFPSQETQYF
TRBV7-2	CASSEAAELAQYF
TRBV12-3/TRBV12-4	CASLLAGDGYTF
TRBV12-3/TRBV12-4	CASSLREIENTEAFF
TRBV28	CASSFGRGSGNQPQHF
TRBV12-3/TRBV12-4	CASTRQGNQPQHF
TRBV6-1	CASTQDNYGYTF
TRBV20-1	CSARGSEGTSYNSPLHF
TRBV13	CASSLGGAPLHF
TRBV6-2/TRBV6-3	CASTGLADHPRSSYEQYF
TRBV14	CASSQDLGGPPVSYEQYF
TRBV2	CASSAGLLNTEAFF
TRBV18	CASSPIQGAAYEQYF
TRBV27	CASSPIIGTGELFF
TRBV3-1	CASSQDAGMNTEAFF
TRBV27	CASSRTWGNTEAFF
TRBV19	CASKEGRETQYF
TRBV9	CASSVSGGSGQPQHF
TRBV14	CASSYHFKTSPLYEQYF
TRBV6-1	CASSREVPGNAIYF
TRBV2	CASRAGQENSEAFF
TRBV7-8	CASSLGGTTYEQYF
TRBV2	CASRHPGRRTETQYF
TRBV6-1	CASSRRDSTNQPQHF
TRBV28	CASSFGLAGGIAKNIQYF
TRBV28	CASSQQGRVGYTF
TRBV5-1	CASKEEVGYTF
TRBV2	CASSEKPGGNQPQHF
TRBV7-8	CASSPRTGSRNTEAFF
TRBV11-2	CASSLGDRIYNSPLHF
TRBV4-1	CASSQGIGQGAKETQYF
TRBV2	CASIPGRTEAFF
TRBV5-5	CASSLAAGGKGYGYTF
TRBV15	CATSPGQGDTGELFF
TRBV28	CASSFTGEETQYF
TRBV28	CASLKREGYNIKYF
TRBV27	CASSLVADKVYEQYF